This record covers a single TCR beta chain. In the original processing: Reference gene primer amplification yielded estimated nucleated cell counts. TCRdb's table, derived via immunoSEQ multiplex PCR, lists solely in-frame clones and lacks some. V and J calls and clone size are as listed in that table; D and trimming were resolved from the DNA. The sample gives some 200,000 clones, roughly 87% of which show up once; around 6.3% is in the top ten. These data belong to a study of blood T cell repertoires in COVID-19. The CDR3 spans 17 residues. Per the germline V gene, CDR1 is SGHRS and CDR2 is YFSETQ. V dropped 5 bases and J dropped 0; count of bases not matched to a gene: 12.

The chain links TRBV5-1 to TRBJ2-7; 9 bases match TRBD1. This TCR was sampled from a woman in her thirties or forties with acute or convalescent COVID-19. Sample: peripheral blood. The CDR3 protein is CASRQRGQGHLSYEQYF. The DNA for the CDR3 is TGCGCCAGCAGACAGAGGGGACAGGGCCACCTCTCCTACGAGCAGTACTTC. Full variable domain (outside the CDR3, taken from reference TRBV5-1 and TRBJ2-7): KAGVTQTPRYLIKTRGQQVTLSCSPISGHRSVSWYQQTPGQGLQFLFEYFSETQRNKGNFPGRFSGRQFSNSRSEMNVSTLELGDSALYLCASRQRGQGHLSYEQYFGPGTRLTVT.